The rows below give T cell receptor beta chains drawn from one sample of a study of shared T cell receptors in the human thymus. The repertoire was sequenced with immunoSEQ multiplex PCR; TCRdb's copy has only in-frame clones and lacks some. The sample holds 650,000 to 950,000 clones; over 75% are singletons and the top ten take around 0.0099%. The data were also submitted as part of a second study, on human thymus T cells.

The source material was thymocytes. The source is a girl under two years old with a congenital heart defect. Both conserved end residues are part of each CDR3. D genes are given only for firm matches. Clone size is stated in some rows and not others, as once, few, many or a class when expanded.

abundance: .
v_gene: TRBV5-6
len: 15
d_gene: .
j_gene: TRBJ2-1
CDR3aa: CASSLKERTYNEQFF
CDR3nt: TGTGCCAGCAGCTTGAAAGAGCGGACTTACAATGAGCAGTTCTTC

abundance: few
v_gene: TRBV18
len: 17
d_gene: TRBD1
j_gene: TRBJ1-2
CDR3aa: CASSPLRTGQINYGYTF
CDR3nt: TGTGCCAGCTCACCCCTCCGGACAGGGCAGATCAACTATGGCTACACCTTC

abundance: .
v_gene: TRBV6-1
len: 19
d_gene: TRBD1
j_gene: TRBJ1-2
CDR3aa: CASSESLHRGAFDLYGYTF
CDR3nt: TGTGCCAGCAGTGAATCTTTGCACAGGGGCGCTTTCGACCTCTATGGCTACACCTTC

abundance: .
v_gene: TRBV28
len: 14
d_gene: .
j_gene: TRBJ2-7
CDR3aa: CASTRAASPYEQYF
CDR3nt: TGTGCCAGCACCAGGGCCGCTTCTCCCTACGAGCAGTACTTC

abundance: .
v_gene: TRBV19
len: 12
d_gene: .
j_gene: TRBJ1-6
CDR3aa: CASSMVDSPLHF
CDR3nt: TGTGCCAGTAGTATGGTAGATTCACCCCTCCACTTT

abundance: .
v_gene: TRBV4-3
len: 15
d_gene: .
j_gene: TRBJ1-2
CDR3aa: CASSQERWFNYGYTF
CDR3nt: TGCGCCAGCAGCCAAGAGAGATGGTTTAACTATGGCTACACCTTC

abundance: .
v_gene: TRBV27
len: 15
d_gene: TRBD1
j_gene: TRBJ2-1
CDR3aa: CASSSSLQGVNEQFF
CDR3nt: TGTGCCAGCAGCTCCTCCCTCCAGGGGGTCAATGAGCAGTTCTTC

abundance: .
v_gene: TRBV5-8
len: 14
d_gene: .
j_gene: TRBJ1-5
CDR3aa: CASSLQDFNQPQHF
CDR3nt: TGTGCCAGCAGCTTGCAGGATTTTAATCAGCCCCAGCATTTT

abundance: .
v_gene: TRBV6-5
len: 15
d_gene: .
j_gene: TRBJ2-5
CDR3aa: CASKDSDPREETQYF
CDR3nt: TGTGCCAGCAAAGATAGCGACCCAAGGGAAGAGACCCAGTACTTC

abundance: .
v_gene: TRBV5-5
len: 18
d_gene: .
j_gene: TRBJ1-3
CDR3aa: CASSLDARKSSSGNTIYF
CDR3nt: TGTGCCAGCAGCTTGGACGCGAGAAAGTCGAGCTCTGGAAACACCATATATTTT

abundance: few
v_gene: TRBV2
len: 14
d_gene: TRBD1
j_gene: TRBJ1-1
CDR3aa: CARRTGAAGTEAFF
CDR3nt: TGTGCCAGAAGGACAGGGGCTGCGGGCACTGAAGCTTTCTTT

abundance: few
v_gene: TRBV7-9
len: 15
d_gene: .
j_gene: TRBJ1-2
CDR3aa: CASRCGGGYGEGYTF
CDR3nt: TGTGCCAGCAGGTGTGGGGGGGGCTACGGAGAGGGCTACACCTTC

abundance: .
v_gene: TRBV6-5
len: 14
d_gene: .
j_gene: TRBJ1-5
CDR3aa: CASSYSPGVQPQHF
CDR3nt: TGTGCCAGCAGTTACTCGCCAGGGGTACAGCCCCAGCATTTT

abundance: .
v_gene: TRBV7-6
len: 15
d_gene: .
j_gene: TRBJ2-2
CDR3aa: CASSLVLPGTGELFF
CDR3nt: TGTGCCAGCAGCTTAGTACTGCCGGGGACCGGGGAGCTGTTTTTT

abundance: .
v_gene: TRBV4-2
len: 18
d_gene: TRBD2
j_gene: TRBJ2-7
CDR3aa: CASSQAPGLAGSSYEQYF
CDR3nt: TGTGCCAGCAGCCAAGCCCCGGGACTAGCGGGGAGCTCCTACGAGCAGTACTTC

abundance: .
v_gene: TRBV19
len: 15
d_gene: .
j_gene: TRBJ1-1
CDR3aa: CATHTPDSMNTEAFF
CDR3nt: TGTGCCACCCACACCCCTGACAGTATGAACACTGAAGCTTTCTTT

abundance: few
v_gene: TRBV6-6
len: 13
d_gene: .
j_gene: TRBJ2-3
CDR3aa: CASRPPGVETQYF
CDR3nt: TGTGCCAGTAGACCACCGGGGGTAGAGACGCAGTATTTT

abundance: .
v_gene: TRBV10-2
len: 16
d_gene: TRBD1
j_gene: TRBJ1-5
CDR3aa: CASSRGDRKRDQPQHF
CDR3nt: TGCGCCAGCAGTCGAGGGGACAGGAAAAGGGATCAGCCCCAGCATTTT

abundance: few
v_gene: TRBV28
len: 17
d_gene: TRBD1
j_gene: TRBJ2-5
CDR3aa: CASSQNRDRGVQETQYF
CDR3nt: TGTGCCAGCAGTCAAAACCGGGACAGGGGGGTTCAAGAGACCCAGTACTTC

abundance: .
v_gene: TRBV27
len: 12
d_gene: .
j_gene: TRBJ2-7
CDR3aa: CASSLLGREQYF
CDR3nt: TGTGCCAGCAGTTTATTGGGGCGCGAGCAGTACTTC

abundance: .
v_gene: TRBV7-9
len: 15
d_gene: .
j_gene: TRBJ1-2
CDR3aa: CASSLRGREQEGYTF
CDR3nt: TGTGCCAGCAGCCTAAGAGGCAGGGAACAAGAAGGCTACACCTTC

abundance: .
v_gene: TRBV7-2
len: 14
d_gene: .
j_gene: TRBJ2-1
CDR3aa: CASTWGGRYNEQFF
CDR3nt: TGTGCCAGCACCTGGGGGGGCAGGTACAATGAGCAGTTCTTC

abundance: .
v_gene: TRBV13
len: 13
d_gene: .
j_gene: TRBJ2-1
CDR3aa: CAQGRDTHNEQFF
CDR3nt: TGTGCCCAGGGAAGGGACACACACAATGAGCAGTTCTTC

abundance: once
v_gene: TRBV7-6
len: 15
d_gene: .
j_gene: TRBJ1-1
CDR3aa: CASSNQGGVNTEAFF
CDR3nt: TGTGCCAGCTCCAATCAGGGCGGGGTGAACACTGAAGCTTTCTTT

abundance: once
v_gene: TRBV5-8
len: 13
d_gene: TRBD1
j_gene: TRBJ2-7
CDR3aa: CASSSGTGNEQYF
CDR3nt: TGTGCCAGCAGCTCCGGGACAGGCAACGAGCAGTACTTC

abundance: .
v_gene: TRBV13
len: 16
d_gene: .
j_gene: TRBJ1-1
CDR3aa: CASSLRGMATNTEAFF
CDR3nt: TGTGCCAGCAGCTTACGGGGGATGGCCACGAACACTGAAGCTTTCTTT

abundance: .
v_gene: TRBV2
len: 14
d_gene: .
j_gene: TRBJ1-2
CDR3aa: CARHPKTALVSYTF
CDR3nt: TGTGCCAGGCACCCCAAGACAGCCCTAGTGAGCTACACCTTC

abundance: once
v_gene: TRBV21-1
len: 12
d_gene: .
j_gene: TRBJ1-3
CDR3aa: CASRVGGNTIYF
CDR3nt: TGTGCCAGCAGAGTCGGGGGAAACACCATATATTTT

abundance: .
v_gene: TRBV6-5
len: 13
d_gene: .
j_gene: TRBJ1-6
CDR3aa: CASSYTGYSPLHF
CDR3nt: TGTGCCAGCAGTTACACCGGGTATTCACCCCTCCACTTT

abundance: .
v_gene: TRBV11-3
len: 16
d_gene: TRBD1
j_gene: TRBJ1-1
CDR3aa: CASSVTRGQGNTEAFF
CDR3nt: TGTGCCAGCAGCGTAACACGGGGACAGGGCAACACTGAAGCTTTCTTT

abundance: .
v_gene: TRBV5-1
len: 18
d_gene: .
j_gene: TRBJ2-2
CDR3aa: CASSHRTADLQNTGELFF
CDR3nt: TGCGCCAGCAGCCACCGGACAGCCGACCTTCAAAACACCGGGGAGCTGTTTTTT